This T cell receptor (beta chain) is drawn from a study of response to subunit inactivated influenza vaccine. MiXCR, applied by TCRdb to the RT-PCR reads, yields one record per CDR3 protein. The sample has 500,000 to 600,000 distinct CDR3 sequences, about an eighth seen once. General study points: It was suggested by the authors that few new T cells are recruited by each seasonal influenza vaccination.

The CDR3 has 16 residues. With 4 bases removed from V and 4 bases from J, the gap between germline ends came to 18 bases. Germline V lookup: CDR1 SGHVS, CDR2 FQNEAQ. This clonotype has a count of ten or more. Its target is not known. The starting material was PBMCs from blood, obtained roughly 46 days after vaccination. This sequence originates from a man aged 50 or older who received an inactivated influenza vaccine. The chain couples TRBV7-8 to TRBJ2-3; D is unresolved. Written as DNA, the CDR3 is TGTGCCAGCAGCTCAGTCGGACGCACACTTGCAGATACGCAGTATTTT. It yields the protein CASSSVGRTLADTQYF.